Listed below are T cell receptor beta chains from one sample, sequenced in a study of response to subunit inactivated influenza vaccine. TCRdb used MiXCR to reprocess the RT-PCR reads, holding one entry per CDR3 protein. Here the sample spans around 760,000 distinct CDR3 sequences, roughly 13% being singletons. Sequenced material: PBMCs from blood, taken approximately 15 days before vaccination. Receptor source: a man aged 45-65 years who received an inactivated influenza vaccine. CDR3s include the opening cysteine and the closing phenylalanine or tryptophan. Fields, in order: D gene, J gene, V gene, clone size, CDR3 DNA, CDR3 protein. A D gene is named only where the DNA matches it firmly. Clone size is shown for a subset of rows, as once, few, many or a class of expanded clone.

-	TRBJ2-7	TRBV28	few	TGTGCCAGCAGTTTCGGTGGGGATGGCTACGAGCAGTACTTC	CASSFGGDGYEQYF
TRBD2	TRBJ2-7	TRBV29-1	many	TGCAGCGTTGGGCGGGGGGGGGCCTACGAGCAGTACTTC	CSVGRGGAYEQYF
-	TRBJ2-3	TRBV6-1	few	TGTGCCAGCAGTATCAGGGTGGAAGATACGCAGTATTTT	CASSIRVEDTQYF
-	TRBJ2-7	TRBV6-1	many	TGTGCCAGCACCAAAGAACAGGGGAGGACCTACGAGCAGTACTTC	CASTKEQGRTYEQYF
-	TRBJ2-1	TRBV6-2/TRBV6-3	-	TGTGCCAGCAGTTATTTCGGGACAGCGGGGGATGAGCAGTTCTTC	CASSYFGTAGDEQFF
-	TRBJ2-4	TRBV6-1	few	TGTGCCAGCAGTGAAGCCCAATCCACCAAAAACATTCAGTACTTC	CASSEAQSTKNIQYF
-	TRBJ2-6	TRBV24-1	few	TGTGCCACCTTGGGCTCTGGGGCCAACGTCCTGACTTTC	CATLGSGANVLTF
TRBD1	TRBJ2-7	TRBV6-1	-	TGTGCCAGCAGAGCCTATCCGGGACAGGGGCTGGGGGAGCAGTACTTC	CASRAYPGQGLGEQYF
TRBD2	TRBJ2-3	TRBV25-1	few	TGTGCCAGCAGTGGCCGGGGCGGGAGGAACACAGATACGCAGTATTTT	CASSGRGGRNTDTQYF
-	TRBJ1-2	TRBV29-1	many	TGCAGCGTTGAGGTCAGGGGCTATAACTATGGCTACACCTTC	CSVEVRGYNYGYTF
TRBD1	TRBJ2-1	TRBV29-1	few	TGCAGCGTTGAAGATAGGGGGCTTGAGCAGTTCTTC	CSVEDRGLEQFF
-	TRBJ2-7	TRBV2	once	TGTGCCAGCAGTGATGGGCTATACTACGAGCAGTACTTC	CASSDGLYYEQYF
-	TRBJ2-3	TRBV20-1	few	TGCAGTGCGGCGGGGCCCACAGATACGCAGTATTTT	CSAAGPTDTQYF
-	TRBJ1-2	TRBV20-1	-	TGCAGTGCTAGAGATCTCGGCATAAAGGGCGGCTACACCTTC	CSARDLGIKGGYTF
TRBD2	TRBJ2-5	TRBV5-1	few	TGCGCCAGCAGCTTGATCGGGGCGGGAGTAGGCGAGACCCAGTACTTC	CASSLIGAGVGETQYF
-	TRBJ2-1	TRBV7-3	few	TGTGCCAGCAGCGATGACAGAGACAATGAGCAGTTCTTC	CASSDDRDNEQFF
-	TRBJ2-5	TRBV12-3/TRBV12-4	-	TGTGCCAGCAGTTTAGACAGGGCACAGTACTTC	CASSLDRAQYF
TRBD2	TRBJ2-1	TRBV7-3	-	TGTGCCAGCAGCTCTGATGGGCTAGCGGGAGCCCTCAATGAGCAGTTCTTC	CASSSDGLAGALNEQFF
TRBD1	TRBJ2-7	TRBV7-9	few	TGTGCCAGCAGCTTAGGGACCGGGACAGACGTCTCCTACGAGCAGTACTTC	CASSLGTGTDVSYEQYF
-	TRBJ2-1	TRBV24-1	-	TGTGCCACCAGTGATTCCATCTATGAGCAGTTCTTC	CATSDSIYEQFF
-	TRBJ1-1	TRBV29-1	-	TGCAGCGCTGCAGGGGACACTGAAGCTTTCTTT	CSAAGDTEAFF
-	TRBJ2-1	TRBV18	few	TGTGCCAGCTCACGAACCTGGAATGAGCAGTTCTTC	CASSRTWNEQFF
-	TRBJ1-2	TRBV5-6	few	TGTGCCAGCAGCTTGGTTCGAACAGCGCTCAACTATGGCTACACCTTC	CASSLVRTALNYGYTF
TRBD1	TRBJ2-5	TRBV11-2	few	TGTGCCAGCAGCCCCGACAGGGGATCAGGGGGAGAGACCCAGTACTTC	CASSPDRGSGGETQYF
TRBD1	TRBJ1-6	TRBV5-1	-	TGCGCCAGCAGCGCGGGACAGGGTAACTCACCCCTCCACTTT	CASSAGQGNSPLHF
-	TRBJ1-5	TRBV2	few	TGTGCCAGCAGTGAATTTCGCGGGGGCCGTGGGGATCAGCCCCAGCATTTT	CASSEFRGGRGDQPQHF
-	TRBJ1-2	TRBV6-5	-	TGTGCCAGCAGCACCTACAGGGCTGGCTACACCTTC	CASSTYRAGYTF
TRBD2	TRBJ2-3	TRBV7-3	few	TGTGCCAGCAGCTTCCGATCGGGACTAGCGGGGAGCACAGATACGCAGTATTTT	CASSFRSGLAGSTDTQYF
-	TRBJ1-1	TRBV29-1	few	TGCAGCGTTGAAGATAATGGGCGAACTGAAGCTTTCTTT	CSVEDNGRTEAFF
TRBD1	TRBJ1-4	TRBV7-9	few	TGTGCCAGCAGCTCCGAGACAGGGAGGCGCGAAAAACTGTTTTTT	CASSSETGRREKLFF
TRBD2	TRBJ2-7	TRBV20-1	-	TGCAGTGCTAGAGCGGGAGGGACAGAGCAGTACTTC	CSARAGGTEQYF
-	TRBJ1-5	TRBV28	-	TGTGCCAGCAGTCGCGTCCCAGAGCCACAGCCCCAGCATTTT	CASSRVPEPQPQHF
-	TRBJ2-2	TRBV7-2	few	TGTGCCAGCAGCTTAACGCCGCTAATTGCGAACACCGGGGAGCTGTTTTTT	CASSLTPLIANTGELFF
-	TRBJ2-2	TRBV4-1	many	TGCGCCAGCAAGACCTACGAGGGGCGGAACACCGGGGAGCTGTTTTTT	CASKTYEGRNTGELFF
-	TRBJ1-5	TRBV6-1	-	TGTGCCAGCAGTGAAGTTAATAGCAATCAGCCCCAGCATTTT	CASSEVNSNQPQHF